The 8 T cell receptor beta chains given below trace back to one sample, sequenced in a study of blood T cell repertoires in COVID-19 (dated by TCRdb to 2018 to 2020). The method behind the library was the immunoSEQ multiplex PCR assay. As stored in TCRdb, this immuneACCESS dataset retains in-frame rearrangements with V and J assigned. A fraction of the clones does not appear; measured against another copy, unresolved V genes explain less than half of the discrepancy, and the remainder lacks a known reason. Recorded for this sample are 130,000 to 150,000 clones; roughly 76% of them occurred a single time. In total, the top ten clones hold approximately 8.4% of the sample. Sequenced sample: peripheral blood. The receptors were sampled from a human donor with acute or convalescent COVID-19. The donor label of this sample is uncertain.

The genes are TRBV6-6 and TRBJ2-2; no definite D call. Trimming cost V 7 bases and J 2 bases, with 11 bases left between them. The CDR3 extends over 14 amino acids. Germline values: CDR1 MNHNY, CDR2 SVGAGI (reference sequence). For the CDR3, the DNA is TGTGCCAGCACCCCCGGAGCTAACACCGGGGAGCTGTTTTTT. This gives the protein CASTPGANTGELFF.

The rearrangement uses TRBV7-3 and TRBJ2-2; TRBD2 aligns across 8 bases. Looked up from germline, CDR1 is SGHTA and CDR2 is FQGTGA. The length of the CDR3 is 17 residues. J gave up 4 bases and V 1 base, and 8 bases lay outside the gene matches. The DNA of the CDR3 is TGTGCCAGCAGCTTAAGTGGCGGGGGGTCCCTCACCGGGGAGCTGTTTTTT. Translating gives CASSLSGGGSLTGELFF.

This clone appeared a few times. The chain combines TRBV7-8 with TRBJ1-4; D uncertain. CDR1 and CDR2 from the germline V gene are SGHVS and FQNEAQ. Trimming cost V 3 bases and J 8 bases, with 10 bases left between them. The CDR3 contains 13 residues. This CDR3 is CASSFSGQEKLFF. The CDR3 DNA sequence: TGTGCCAGCAGCTTCAGCGGGCAAGAAAAACTGTTTTTT.

The chain combines TRBV5-5 with TRBJ2-7, with 7 bases that match TRBD1. V was pared by 2 bases and J by 6 bases, with 5 bases of the junction left unmatched. This CDR3 has 13 amino acids. Looked up from germline, CDR1 is SGHKS and CDR2 is YYEKEE (reference sequence). The CDR3 loop reads CASSFGTEREQYF. The CDR3 DNA sequence: TGTGCCAGCAGCTTCGGGACAGAGCGCGAGCAGTACTTC.

J is TRBJ1-1 and V is TRBV25-1, with 7 nucleotides matching TRBD1. From germline, CDR1 is MGHDK and CDR2 SYGVNS. This CDR3 is 15 amino acids long. Trimming took 6 bases from V and 3 from J; bases not matched to a gene: 10. The DNA of the CDR3 is TGTGCCAGCAGGGGACTTCAGGGGGTTGACACTGAAGCTTTCTTT. It is translated as CASRGLQGVDTEAFF.

The gene calls are TRBV7-9 and TRBJ1-1, with D uncertain. The CDR3 is made up of 13 amino acids. The V end was cut by 4 bases, the J end by 1 base, with 7 bases between. Germline V gives CDR1 SEHNR, CDR2 FQNEAQ (reference sequence). CDR3 DNA: TGTGCCAGCAGCTATACAACGAACACTGAAGCTTTCTTT. Translating it yields CASSYTTNTEAFF.

This chain links TRBV27 with TRBJ1-5, with D tentatively TRBD1 (5 bases). The germline V gene encodes CDR1 MNHEY and CDR2 SMNVEV (reference sequence). Trimming took 6 bases from V and 1 from J, leaving 19 bases between them. This CDR3 has 17 residues. The CDR3 sequence: CASRSIGAGGSNQPQHF. The DNA of the CDR3 is TGTGCCAGCAGATCAATCGGGGCCGGAGGGAGCAATCAGCCCCAGCATTTT.

The genes are TRBV6-6 and TRBJ1-2; D remains unclear. The V and J ends lost 5 bases and 3 bases respectively, with 19 bases between them. This CDR3 region has 16 residues. Germline lookup yields CDR1 MNHNY and CDR2 SVGAGI (reference sequence). CDR3 sequence: CASSPRPFLEDYGYTF. As DNA, the CDR3 is TGTGCCAGCAGTCCCCGGCCTTTTTTGGAGGACTATGGCTACACCTTC.